This T cell receptor (beta chain) stems from a study of blood T cell repertoires in COVID-19. Turning to the study itself: Samples of COVID-19 (acute and convalescent) were obtained from the United States, Italy and Spain. Sources were T cells, B-cell-depleted T cells, or PBMCs; the material itself was cDNA or gDNA.

The protocol was immunoSEQ multiplex PCR, while the TCRdb copy is restricted to in-frame clones and leaves out a portion. The sample lists approximately 150,000 clones, approximately 85% occurring once. The germline V gene encodes CDR1 MDHEN and CDR2 SYDVKM. V trimming: 8 bases; J trimming: 2 bases; junction bases outside the gene matches: 9. The CDR3 covers 15 residues. This clone was detected only once. This TCR was recovered from a woman aged 60-75 years with COVID-19, enrolled during active disease. Material for sequencing was peripheral blood. This chain joins TRBV28 and TRBJ2-5; 9 bases map to TRBD2. CDR3 nucleotide sequence: TGTGCCAGCGCGAAAGGACTAGCGACACAAGAGACCCAGTACTTC. Protein product: CASAKGLATQETQYF.